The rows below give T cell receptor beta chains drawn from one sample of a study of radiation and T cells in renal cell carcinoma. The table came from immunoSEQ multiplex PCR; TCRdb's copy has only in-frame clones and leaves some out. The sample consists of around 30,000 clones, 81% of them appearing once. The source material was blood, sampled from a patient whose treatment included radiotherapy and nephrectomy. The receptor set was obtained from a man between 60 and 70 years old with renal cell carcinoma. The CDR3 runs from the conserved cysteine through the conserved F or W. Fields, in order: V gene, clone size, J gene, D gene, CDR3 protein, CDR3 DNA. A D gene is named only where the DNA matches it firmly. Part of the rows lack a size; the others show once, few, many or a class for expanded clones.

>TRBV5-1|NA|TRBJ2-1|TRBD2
CASSSWTSGSGDEQFF
TGCGCCAGCAGCTCGTGGACTAGCGGGAGCGGGGATGAGCAGTTCTTC
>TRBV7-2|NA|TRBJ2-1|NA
CASSSTTDIYRPEQFF
TGTGCCAGCAGCTCTACTACTGATATATACAGACCAGAGCAGTTCTTC
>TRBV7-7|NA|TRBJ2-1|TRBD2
CASSLSGSYNEQFF
TGTGCCAGCAGCTTGAGCGGGAGTTACAATGAGCAGTTCTTC
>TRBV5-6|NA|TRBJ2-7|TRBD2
CASSADAGGEQYF
TGTGCCAGCAGCGCGGACGCGGGGGGGGAGCAGTACTTC
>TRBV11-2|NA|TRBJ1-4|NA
CASSARPPSANEKLFF
TGTGCCAGCAGCGCCCGACCCCCGTCAGCTAATGAAAAACTGTTTTTT
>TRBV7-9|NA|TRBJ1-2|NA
CASSPGANYGYTF
TGTGCCAGCAGCCCCGGGGCTAACTATGGCTACACCTTC
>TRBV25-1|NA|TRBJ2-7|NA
CASSGVKQAHYEQYF
TGTGCCAGCAGTGGAGTTAAACAGGCCCACTACGAGCAGTACTTC
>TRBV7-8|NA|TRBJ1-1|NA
CATTSEGTEAFF
TGTGCCACCACTTCGGAAGGCACTGAAGCTTTCTTT
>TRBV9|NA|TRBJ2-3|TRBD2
CASSVGASGYTDTQYF
TGTGCCAGCAGCGTAGGGGCTAGCGGGTACACAGATACGCAGTATTTT
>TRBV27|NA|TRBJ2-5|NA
CASSPLTSIETQYF
TGTGCCAGCAGTCCCCTAACTAGTATCGAGACCCAGTACTTC
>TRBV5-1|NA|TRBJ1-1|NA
CASRSIGSTSEAFF
TGCGCCAGCAGGTCGATCGGGAGTACTTCTGAAGCTTTCTTT
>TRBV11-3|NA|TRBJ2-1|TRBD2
CASSIGTSDEQFF
TGTGCCAGCAGCATTGGGACTAGCGATGAGCAGTTCTTC
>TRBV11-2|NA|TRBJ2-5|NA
CASSLAGGYQETQYF
TGTGCCAGCAGCTTAGCTGGAGGGTACCAAGAGACCCAGTACTTC
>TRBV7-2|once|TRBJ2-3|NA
CASSFWRAENTDTQYF
TGTGCCAGCAGCTTTTGGAGGGCGGAAAACACAGATACGCAGTATTTT
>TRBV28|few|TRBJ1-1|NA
CASRNEIEAFF
TGTGCCAGCAGAAACGAGATTGAAGCTTTCTTT
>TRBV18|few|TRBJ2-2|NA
CASSPYSTGTNTGELFF
TGTGCCAGCTCACCCTACTCTACAGGGACTAACACCGGGGAGCTGTTTTTT
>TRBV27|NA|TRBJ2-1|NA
CASSLGAVHEQFF
TGTGCCAGCAGTTTAGGGGCTGTGCATGAGCAGTTCTTC
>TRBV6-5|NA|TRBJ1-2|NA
CASSYSMGGGSYTF
TGTGCCAGCAGTTACTCGATGGGGGGAGGAAGCTACACCTTC
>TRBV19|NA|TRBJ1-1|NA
CASSTAVYMNTEAFF
TGTGCCAGTAGTACCGCCGTATACATGAACACTGAAGCTTTCTTT
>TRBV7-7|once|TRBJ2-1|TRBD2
CASSRRLAGDNEQFF
TGTGCCAGCAGCCGGCGACTAGCGGGAGACAATGAGCAGTTCTTC
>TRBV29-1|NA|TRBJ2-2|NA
CSVSYWGGNTGELFF
TGCAGCGTTTCCTACTGGGGCGGGAACACCGGGGAGCTGTTTTTT
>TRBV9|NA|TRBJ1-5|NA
CASSVGRGDQPQHF
TGTGCCAGCAGCGTAGGAAGGGGAGACCAGCCCCAGCATTTT
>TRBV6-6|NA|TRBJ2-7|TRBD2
CASSHFGGSAYEQYF
TGTGCCAGCAGCCACTTCGGGGGGAGTGCCTACGAGCAGTACTTC
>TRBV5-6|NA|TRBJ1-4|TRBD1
CASSLGIRTGNSFF
TGTGCCAGCAGCTTGGGTATCCGGACAGGGAATTCCTTTTTT
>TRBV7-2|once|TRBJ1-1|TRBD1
CASSPRTGTLNTEAFF
TGTGCCAGCAGCCCTCGGACAGGGACATTAAACACTGAAGCTTTCTTT
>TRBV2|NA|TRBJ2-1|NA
CASSGQRRSSYNEQFF
TGTGCCAGCAGTGGGCAGCGGAGAAGCTCCTACAATGAGCAGTTCTTC
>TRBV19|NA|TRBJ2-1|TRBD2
CASSIDAEREGPSYNEQFF
TGTGCCAGTAGTATAGATGCGGAGCGGGAGGGCCCCTCCTACAATGAGCAGTTCTTC
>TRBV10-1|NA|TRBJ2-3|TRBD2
CASSGHAGLAGGPSSTDTQYF
TGCGCCAGCAGTGGCCACGCGGGACTAGCGGGAGGACCCTCTAGCACAGATACGCAGTATTTT
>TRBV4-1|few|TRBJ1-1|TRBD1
CASTRTGVSTEAFF
TGCGCCAGCACCCGAACAGGGGTGAGCACTGAAGCTTTCTTT
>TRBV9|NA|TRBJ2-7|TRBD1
CASSVGDGDSSYEQYF
TGTGCCAGCAGCGTAGGGGACGGGGACAGTTCCTACGAGCAGTACTTC
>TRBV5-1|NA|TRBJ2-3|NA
CASSLNRYSSTDTQYF
TGCGCCAGCAGCTTGAATAGGTACTCTAGCACAGATACGCAGTATTTT